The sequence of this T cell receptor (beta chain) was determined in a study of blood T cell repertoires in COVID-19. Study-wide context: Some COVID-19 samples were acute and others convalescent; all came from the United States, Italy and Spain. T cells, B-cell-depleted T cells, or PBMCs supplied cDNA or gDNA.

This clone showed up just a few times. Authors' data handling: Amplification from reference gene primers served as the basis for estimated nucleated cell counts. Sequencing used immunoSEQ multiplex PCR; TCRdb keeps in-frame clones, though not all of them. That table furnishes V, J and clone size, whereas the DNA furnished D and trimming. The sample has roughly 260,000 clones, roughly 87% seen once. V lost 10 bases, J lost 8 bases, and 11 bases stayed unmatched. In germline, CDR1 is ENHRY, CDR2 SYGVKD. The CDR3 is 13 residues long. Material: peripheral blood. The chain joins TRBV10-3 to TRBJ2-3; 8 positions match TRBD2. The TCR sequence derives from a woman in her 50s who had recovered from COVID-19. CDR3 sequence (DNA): TGTGCCAACGGTCCCGGCGCGGGGGGTACGCAGTATTTT. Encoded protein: CANGPGAGGTQYF.